These T cell receptor beta chains were read from a single sample in a study of T cells in Graves' hyperthyroidism and ophthalmopathy. TCRdb passed the multiplex PCR reads through MiXCR, listing each CDR3 protein once. Of 300,000 to 450,000 distinct CDR3 sequences listed, approximately 15% are singletons. The sequenced sample was blood. Source of these receptors: a woman aged 18 to 35 with Graves' hyperthyroidism that later progressed to Graves' ophthalmopathy. Each CDR3 is given with its conserved first and last residue. D genes are given only for firm matches. Only some rows state a clone size, as once, few, many or a class for expanded clones.

V gene	J gene	D gene	CDR3 length	clone size	CDR3 DNA	CDR3 protein
TRBV28	TRBJ2-3	TRBD2	17	many	TGTGCCAGCAGTTTTATCGGGAGGGCCGGAGGGTCAGATACGCAGTATTTT	CASSFIGRAGGSDTQYF
TRBV6-1	TRBJ2-7	NA	10	few	TGTGCCAGCAGTGAGTACGAGCAGTACTTC	CASSEYEQYF
TRBV15	TRBJ2-5	NA	13	NA	TGTGCCACTCTGGGAGGCGGCCAAGAGACCCAGTACTTC	CATLGGGQETQYF
TRBV4-3	TRBJ2-2	NA	16	NA	TGCGCCAGCAGCCAAGAGTCCAGGGGGAACACCGGGGAGCTGTTTTTT	CASSQESRGNTGELFF
TRBV9	TRBJ1-6	TRBD1	18	once	TGTGCCAGCAGCGTCGGGGACAGGGGGCTGCTCAGGAATTCACCCCTCCACTTT	CASSVGDRGLLRNSPLHF
TRBV18	TRBJ1-3	NA	14	many	TGTGCCAGCTCACGGGAAAGCTCTGGAAACACCATATATTTT	CASSRESSGNTIYF
TRBV20-1	TRBJ1-5	NA	15	NA	TGCAGTGCTCGGGGTGGGGGGGCCCTAGGTCAGCCCCAGCATTTT	CSARGGGALGQPQHF
TRBV7-8	TRBJ1-4	NA	14	NA	TGTGCCAGCAGCTTAGCGCGGCGAGGTGAAAAACTGTTTTTT	CASSLARRGEKLFF
TRBV20-1	TRBJ2-3	TRBD2	19	NA	TGCAGTGCTAGCGATCCAGGACTAGCGGGAGGGCCGAACAGGCATACGCAGTATTTT	CSASDPGLAGGPNRHTQYF
TRBV3-1	TRBJ2-1	NA	12	many	TGTGCCAGCAGCCAAGGAAGAATAAGGCAGTTCTTC	CASSQGRIRQFF
TRBV7-2	TRBJ2-7	TRBD2	14	many	TGTGCCAGCAGCTCCTGGGCTAGCGGGTATGAGCAGTACTTC	CASSSWASGYEQYF
TRBV7-2	TRBJ1-1	TRBD1	16	NA	TGTGCCAGCAGCTTAATGGGACAGGGAAGGAACACTGAAGCTTTCTTT	CASSLMGQGRNTEAFF
TRBV10-3	TRBJ1-1	NA	13	NA	TGTGCCATCAGGGGATCGGTCGGGGGTGAAGCTTTCTTT	CAIRGSVGGEAFF
TRBV12-3/TRBV12-4	TRBJ2-7	TRBD1	19	few	TGTGCCAGCAGTTTAGAGCGGTGGGACAGGGGCTTTAGCTCCTACGAGCAGTACTTC	CASSLERWDRGFSSYEQYF
TRBV12-3/TRBV12-4	TRBJ2-3	NA	16	many	TGTGCCAGCAGCGGTACCGGGCCCATTAGCACAGATACGCAGTATTTT	CASSGTGPISTDTQYF
TRBV14	TRBJ2-5	NA	14	NA	TGTGCCAGCAGCCTGCTTCAGAACGGAGAGACCCAGTACTTC	CASSLLQNGETQYF
TRBV29-1	TRBJ1-4	TRBD1	15	NA	TGCAGCGTTGAAGATGCTTGGGACGGACAGGGGAAACTGTTTTTT	CSVEDAWDGQGKLFF
TRBV27	TRBJ2-7	TRBD2	15	many	TGTGCCAGCAGTCCCGGACTAGCGGGAAGCTACGAGCAGTACTTC	CASSPGLAGSYEQYF
TRBV5-5	TRBJ2-7	NA	17	many	TGTGCCAGCAGCTTGGGTAGTGGTATACCCGCCTCCAAAGAGCAGTACTTC	CASSLGSGIPASKEQYF
TRBV2	TRBJ1-2	NA	15	many	TGTGCCAGCAGTGAAGCGGTCGGAGGTAACTATGGCTACACCTTC	CASSEAVGGNYGYTF
TRBV27	TRBJ2-7	NA	14	NA	TGTGCCAGCAGTTTCGGCCGGCAAGCAGCCGAGCAGTACTTC	CASSFGRQAAEQYF
TRBV27	TRBJ2-1	NA	16	many	TGTGCCAGCAGCTATGCAGTGGGACACGGGGGCAATGAGCAGTTCTTC	CASSYAVGHGGNEQFF
TRBV12-3/TRBV12-4	TRBJ1-1	NA	13	once	TGTGCCAGCAGTTGGCAGGGCGGCACTGAAGCTTTCTTT	CASSWQGGTEAFF
TRBV28	TRBJ2-7	TRBD2	16	many	TGTGCCAGCAGTCCTTCCCCGGCGGGAGAGAAATACGAGCAGTACTTC	CASSPSPAGEKYEQYF
TRBV12-3/TRBV12-4	TRBJ2-7	NA	15	few	TGTGCCAGCAGGCCCCGGGACTCTAGCTCCTACGAGCAGCACTTC	CASRPRDSSSYEQHF
TRBV12-3/TRBV12-4	TRBJ2-2	TRBD2	14	many	TGTGCCAGCAGTTTGGCTAGCGGGAGAGGGGAGCTGTTTTTT	CASSLASGRGELFF
TRBV18	TRBJ2-7	TRBD1	14	NA	TGTGCCAGCTCACCGGCGGGACAGGGCATCGAGCAGTACTTC	CASSPAGQGIEQYF
TRBV12-3/TRBV12-4	TRBJ1-5	NA	16	NA	TGTGCCAGCAGCTTAGTTACGTGGAATAGCAATCAGCCCCAGCATTTT	CASSLVTWNSNQPQHF